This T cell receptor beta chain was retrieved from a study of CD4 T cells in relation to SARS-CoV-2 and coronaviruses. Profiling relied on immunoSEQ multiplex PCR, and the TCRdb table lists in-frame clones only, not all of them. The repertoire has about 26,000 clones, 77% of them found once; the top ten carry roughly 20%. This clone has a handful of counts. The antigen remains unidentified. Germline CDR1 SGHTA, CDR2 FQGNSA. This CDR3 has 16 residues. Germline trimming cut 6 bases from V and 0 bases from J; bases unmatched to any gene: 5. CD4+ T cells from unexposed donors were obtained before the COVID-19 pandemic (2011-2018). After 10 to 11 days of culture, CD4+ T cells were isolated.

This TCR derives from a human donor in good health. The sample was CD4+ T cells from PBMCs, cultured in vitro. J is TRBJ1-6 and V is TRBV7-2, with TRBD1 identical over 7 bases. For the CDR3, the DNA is TGTGCCAGCAGGAACCGGGACAGCTCCTATAATTCACCCCTCCACTTT. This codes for CASRNRDSSYNSPLHF.